This T cell receptor beta chain was sequenced for a study of identical twins. This clonotype was observed a handful of times. Its target is not known. Everyone who gave samples was a healthy Caucasian. cDNA molecules carried unique molecular identifiers, and template switching added a universal primer site. TCRdb called the 5' RACE reads again in MiXCR, with one record for every CDR3 protein. This table holds about 570,000 distinct CDR3 sequences, 7.5% to 10% found once. V was pared by 4 bases and J by 0 bases, with 12 bases of the junction left unmatched. Per germline, CDR1 DFQATT and CDR2 SNEGSKA (reference sequence). The length of the CDR3 is 16 residues. Findings of the study overall: Out-of-frame alpha sequences common to twins exhibited a surplus of low generation probability. Cross-sectional statistics, not tracking of the same donors, supported the conclusions.

The same sample was also studied in work on yellow fever vaccine responses in identical twins.

This rearrangement joins TRBV20-1 to TRBJ2-7; 7 nucleotides match TRBD2. The sequencing sample was made of PBMCs. The TCR was taken from a woman aged 18-29 years in good health. CDR3 DNA sequence: TGCAGTGCTACTCAGATTCGGGCTAGCGGCTCCTACGAGCAGTACTTC. Amino acid sequence: CSATQIRASGSYEQYF.